This entry lists 23 T cell receptor beta chains sequenced from one sample in a study of shared clonotypes between healthy human individuals. Clones were sequenced by immunoSEQ multiplex PCR, and TCRdb holds only the in-frame ones, with some missing. Of approximately 1.5 million clones detected, approximately 98.5% appear once; the ten largest clones hold approximately 0.38%. The sequencing input was naive CD4+ T cells sorted from blood. Subset indicated: CD45RA+ positively selected. Receptors were obtained from a man aged 25-40 years in good health.

The chain combines TRBV18 with TRBJ2-3; no definite D call. This CDR3 has 15 amino acids. The ends were cut back, 6 bases at V and 3 bases at J, with 16 bases in the middle. The germline CDR1 and CDR2 sequences are KGHSH and LQKENI. The CDR3 DNA reads TGTGCCAGCTCGTTTTCTCACGGTGGGACAGATACGCAGTATTTT. Translation gives CASSFSHGGTDTQYF.

The V and J genes are TRBV6-5 and TRBJ2-3, with 7 bases identical to TRBD1. The CDR3 has 14 amino acids. The germline V gene has CDR1 MNHEY and CDR2 SVGAGI. The J segment lost 5 bases and the V segment lost 6 bases, leaving 8 bases of the junction unmatched. CDR3 residues: CASSYNRDRDTQYF. The CDR3 DNA reads TGTGCCAGCAGCTATAACCGGGACAGAGATACGCAGTATTTT.

The chain has TRBV6-6 and TRBJ1-5; D is uncertain. The CDR3 loop spans 13 amino acids. V lost 10 bases to trimming and J lost 2 bases, with 12 bases between them. The germline V gene encodes CDR1 MNHNY and CDR2 SVGAGI (reference sequence). CDR3 sequence: CATSSMGNQPQHF. The CDR3 coding sequence is TGTGCCACCTCGTCAATGGGCAATCAGCCCCAGCATTTT.

The chain has TRBV9 and TRBJ2-3, with a possible D match to TRBD2 (6 bases). The CDR3 contains 16 residues. Germline V gene sequence: CDR1 SGDLS, CDR2 YYNGEE. V shed 4 bases and J shed 6 bases, with 21 bases lying between them. The CDR3, as DNA: TGTGCCAGCAGCCCCCGACTAGTCGCAGCGTCGGATACGCAGTATTTT. It is translated as CASSPRLVAASDTQYF.

The chain recombines TRBV6-5 with TRBJ2-3, with TRBD1 matching over 9 bases. The germline V gene has CDR1 MNHEY and CDR2 SVGAGI. Trimming cost V 6 bases and J 4 bases; bases outside gene matches: 8. CDR3 length: 15 amino acids. The CDR3 sequence: CASRDGDRVADTQYF. The CDR3 DNA reads as TGTGCCAGCAGGGATGGGGACAGGGTGGCAGATACGCAGTATTTT.

J is TRBJ1-1 and V is TRBV11-2; the D gene is possibly TRBD1 (5 bases). Deletions cut 5 bases from V and 1 base from J, with 14 bases between. Germline V lookup: CDR1 SGHAT, CDR2 FQNNGV. This CDR3 comprises 15 residues. CDR3 in DNA: TGTGCCAGCAGCGAGGGACGGATCCCGAACACTGAAGCTTTCTTT. Encoded protein: CASSEGRIPNTEAFF.

Comments on this clone: One end of the junction is discordant with germline, which a read error may explain. This chain uses TRBV7-2 with TRBJ2-5, with D unresolved. The CDR3 loop spans 11 amino acids. Germline V gene lookup returns CDR1 SGHTA and CDR2 FQGNSA. The CDR3 sequence is CASSPHLAPHF. The CDR3 DNA reads TGTGCCAGCAGCCCTCATCTGGCCCCCCACTTC.

The V and J genes are TRBV9 and TRBJ2-1; 13 nucleotides line up with TRBD2. CDR1 is SGDLS, CDR2 YYNGEE, per germline. This CDR3 contains 20 residues. Losses at the gene ends were 2 bases for V and 3 bases for J; bases not matched to a gene: 14. The CDR3 bases are TGTGCCAGCAGCGTGACACTACCCGGACTAGCGGGAGTGCTCTACAATGAGCAGTTCTTC. It specifies CASSVTLPGLAGVLYNEQFF. The full variable domain, rest sourced from reference TRBV9 and TRBJ2-1, is DSGVTQTPKHLITATGQRVTLRCSPRSGDLSVYWYQQSLDQGLQFLIQYYNGEERAKGNILERFSAQQFPDLHSELNLSSLELGDSALYFCASSVTLPGLAGVLYNEQFFGPGTRLTVL.

The chain joins TRBV29-1 to TRBJ2-3; no reliable D call. The V gene's germline CDR1 is SQVTM and CDR2 ANQGSEA. The CDR3 contains 11 residues. Between the trimmed V and J ends, which lost 2 bases and 4 bases, there was a span of 4 bases. CDR3 sequence reads: CSVERPDTQYF. CDR3 bases: TGCAGCGTTGAACGGCCAGATACGCAGTATTTT.

V usage is TRBV5-1 and J usage is TRBJ2-6; D uncertain. V was pared by 1 base and J by 2 bases, with 7 bases between. Germline V lookup: CDR1 SGHRS, CDR2 YFSETQ. The CDR3 consists of 15 residues. The chain's CDR3 is CASSLNGAGANVLTF. DNA of the CDR3: TGCGCCAGCAGCTTGAATGGGGCTGGGGCCAACGTCCTGACTTTC.

This sequence joins TRBV4-1 and TRBJ2-1, with 8 bases identical to TRBD2. The CDR3 runs to 16 residues. Germline CDR1 and CDR2: MGHRA and YSYEKL. V was pared by 0 bases and J by 3 bases, with 4 bases of the junction left unmatched. Written as DNA, the CDR3 is TGCGCCAGCAGCCAAGACCTAGCGGGCGACTACAATGAGCAGTTCTTC. Its protein product is CASSQDLAGDYNEQFF.

About this clone itself: Other DNA sequences from this sample encode an identical CDR3 as well. The chain uses TRBV5-1 and TRBJ1-3; tentative D call: TRBD1 (5 bases). Germline-derived CDR1 and CDR2 are SGHRS and YFSETQ. V dropped 0 bases and J dropped 4 bases, with 11 bases sitting between them. The CDR3 spans 15 residues. In DNA, the CDR3 is TGCGCCAGCAGCTTGGTGGGGGGTTCAGGAAACACCATATATTTT. It is translated as CASSLVGGSGNTIYF.

The rearrangement joins TRBV7-6 to TRBJ1-1; possible D gene TRBD1, 5 bases. The ends were cut back, 0 bases at V and 11 bases at J, with 13 bases in the middle. From germline, CDR1 is SGHVS and CDR2 FNYEAQ. This CDR3 region has 13 residues. The CDR3 DNA sequence: TGTGCCAGCAGCTTAGCGCTCGGGGCAAATGCTTTCTTT. Translation gives CASSLALGANAFF.

V is TRBV7-2 and J is TRBJ2-3; the D gene is possibly TRBD1 (6 bases). V lost 0 bases to trimming and J lost 0 bases, with 10 bases between them. Germline loops: CDR1 SGHTA, CDR2 FQGNSA. The CDR3 is 16 residues long. Here the CDR3 DNA reads TGTGCCAGCAGCTTAGCGTTCAGGGGAAGCACAGATACGCAGTATTTT. It specifies CASSLAFRGSTDTQYF.

For this clone: Different DNA sequences within this sample yield the same CDR3. This rearrangement joins TRBV9 to TRBJ2-3; D possibly corresponds to TRBD2 (6 bases). In germline, CDR1 is SGDLS, CDR2 YYNGEE. The ends were cut back, 2 bases at V and 0 bases at J, with 10 bases in the middle. The length of the CDR3 is 15 residues. CDR3 coding DNA: TGTGCCAGCAGCGTTACAAGCGGGAGCACAGATACGCAGTATTTT. Amino acids: CASSVTSGSTDTQYF.

This chain uses TRBV27 with TRBJ1-5, with 8 positions matching TRBD1. Germline values: CDR1 MNHEY, CDR2 SMNVEV (reference sequence). Trimming took 8 bases from V and 3 from J; bases not matched to a gene: 9. The CDR3 totals 15 residues. The CDR3 DNA reads TGTGCCAGCTCCAGTTCAGGGGGCTCCAATCAGCCCCAGCATTTT. The encoded protein is CASSSSGGSNQPQHF.

The V gene is TRBV4-2, the J gene TRBJ2-7; D is uncertain. Germline CDR1 is LGHNA and CDR2 is YNFKEQ. V was trimmed by 0 bases and J by 7 bases, leaving 16 bases between them. CDR3 size: 15 residues. For the CDR3, the DNA is TGTGCCAGCAGCCAAGATCAAGTCCAGGAACGTGAGCAGTACTTC. It codes for CASSQDQVQEREQYF.

V usage is TRBV5-1 and J usage is TRBJ2-2, with unresolved D. There are 11 residues in the CDR3. The ends were cut back, 6 bases at V and 5 bases at J, with 5 bases in the middle. The germline CDR1 and CDR2 sequences are SGHRS and YFSETQ. DNA for the CDR3: TGCGCCAGCACCAATACCGGGGAGCTGTTTTTT. Encoded protein: CASTNTGELFF. Complete variable domain (other parts from reference TRBV5-1 and TRBJ2-2): KAGVTQTPRYLIKTRGQQVTLSCSPISGHRSVSWYQQTPGQGLQFLFEYFSETQRNKGNFPGRFSGRQFSNSRSEMNVSTLELGDSALYLCASTNTGELFFGEGSRLTVL.

The chain uses TRBV11-2 and TRBJ1-5, with unresolved D. Germline CDR1 SGHAT, CDR2 FQNNGV. V gave up 0 bases and J gave up 5 bases, with 5 bases separating them. The length of the CDR3 is 13 residues. The CDR3 DNA follows: TGTGCCAGCAGCTTAGATCGCGATCAGCCCCAGCATTTT. It is translated as CASSLDRDQPQHF.

This chain connects TRBV9 to TRBJ2-2; 14 nucleotides line up with TRBD2. The CDR3 is 18 amino acids. J lost 3 bases, V lost 4 bases, and 8 bases had no gene match. Germline loops: CDR1 SGDLS, CDR2 YYNGEE. This chain's CDR3 is CASSPTGTSGRDTGELFF. The CDR3 nucleotides are TGTGCCAGCAGCCCCACCGGGACTAGCGGGAGAGACACCGGGGAGCTGTTTTTT.

Remarks on this clone: Sequence at one end of the junction differs from germline and may be a read error. The rearrangement uses TRBV7-7 and TRBJ2-1; TRBD1 is a possible D gene (5 bases). From germline, CDR1 is SSHAT and CDR2 FNYEAQ (reference sequence). There are 15 residues in the CDR3. CDR3 DNA: TGTGCTAGCAGCGTAACAGGTGGGATCAACAATGAGCAGTTCTTC. Its translation is CASSVTGGINNEQFF.

For this clone: Other DNA sequences within the sample encode an identical CDR3. This chain links TRBV11-2 with TRBJ2-7; D is possibly TRBD2 (5 bases). The V end was cut by 5 bases, the J end by 3 bases, with 11 bases between. The CDR3 has 13 amino acids. CDR1 SGHAT and CDR2 FQNNGV come from the germline V gene. The CDR3 nucleotides are TGTGCCAGCAGCCTCGGGGTAGTCTACGAGCAGTACTTC. Its translation: CASSLGVVYEQYF.

V gene TRBV28 combines with J gene TRBJ2-2; D is unclear. The CDR3 has 12 residues. Trimming cost V 8 bases and J 4 bases, with 8 bases left between them. CDR1 and CDR2 (germline): MDHEN, SYDVKM. In nucleotides, the CDR3 is TGTGCCAGCGGGCGTAGCACCGGGGAGCTGTTTTTT. This codes for CASGRSTGELFF.